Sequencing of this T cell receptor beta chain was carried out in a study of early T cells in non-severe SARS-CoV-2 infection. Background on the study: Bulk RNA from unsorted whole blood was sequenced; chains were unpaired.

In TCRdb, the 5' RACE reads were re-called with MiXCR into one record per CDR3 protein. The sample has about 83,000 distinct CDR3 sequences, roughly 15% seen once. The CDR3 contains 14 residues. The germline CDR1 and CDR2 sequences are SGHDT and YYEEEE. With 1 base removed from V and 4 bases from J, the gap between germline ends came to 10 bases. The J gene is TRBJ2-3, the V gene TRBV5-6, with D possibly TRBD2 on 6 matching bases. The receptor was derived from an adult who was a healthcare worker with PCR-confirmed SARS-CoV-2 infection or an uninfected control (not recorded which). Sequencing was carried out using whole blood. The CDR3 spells CASSLWAGPDTQYF. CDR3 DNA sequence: TGTGCCAGCAGCTTGTGGGCGGGGCCAGATACGCAGTATTTT.